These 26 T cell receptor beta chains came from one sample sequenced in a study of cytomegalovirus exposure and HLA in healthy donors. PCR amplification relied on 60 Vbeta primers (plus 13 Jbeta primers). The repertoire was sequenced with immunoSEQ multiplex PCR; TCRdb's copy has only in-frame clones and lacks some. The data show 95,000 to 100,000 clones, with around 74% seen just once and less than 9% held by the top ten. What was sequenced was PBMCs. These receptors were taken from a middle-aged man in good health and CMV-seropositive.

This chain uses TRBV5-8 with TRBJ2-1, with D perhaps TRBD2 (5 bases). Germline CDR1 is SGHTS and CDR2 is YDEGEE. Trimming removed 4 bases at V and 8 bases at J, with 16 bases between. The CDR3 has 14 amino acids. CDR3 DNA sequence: TGTGCCAGCAGCCTTCGGGGAGATAGGGATGAGCAGTTCTTC. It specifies CASSLRGDRDEQFF.

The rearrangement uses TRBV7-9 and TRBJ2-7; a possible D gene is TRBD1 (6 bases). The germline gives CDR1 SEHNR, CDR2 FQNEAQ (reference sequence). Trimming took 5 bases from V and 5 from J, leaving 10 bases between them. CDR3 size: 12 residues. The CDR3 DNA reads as TGTGCCAGCAGCATGACAGGAGACGAGCAGTACTTC. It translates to CASSMTGDEQYF.

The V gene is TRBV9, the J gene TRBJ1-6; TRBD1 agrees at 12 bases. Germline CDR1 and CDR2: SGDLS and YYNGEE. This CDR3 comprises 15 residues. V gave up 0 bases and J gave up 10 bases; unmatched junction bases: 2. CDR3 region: CASSVEGQGASPLHF. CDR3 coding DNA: TGTGCCAGCAGCGTAGAGGGACAGGGGGCCTCACCCCTCCACTTT.

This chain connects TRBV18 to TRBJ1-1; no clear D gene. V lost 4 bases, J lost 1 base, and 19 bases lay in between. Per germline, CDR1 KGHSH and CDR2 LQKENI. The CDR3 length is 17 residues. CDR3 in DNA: TGTGCCAGCTCACTCCAAATACTAGGAAGGGAGAACACTGAAGCTTTCTTT. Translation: CASSLQILGRENTEAFF. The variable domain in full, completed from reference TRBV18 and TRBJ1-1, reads NAGVMQNPRHLVRRRGQEARLRCSPMKGHSHVYWYRQLPEEGLKFMVYLQKENIIDESGMPKERFSAEFPKEGPSILRIQQVVRGDSAAYFCASSLQILGRENTEAFFGQGTRLTVV.

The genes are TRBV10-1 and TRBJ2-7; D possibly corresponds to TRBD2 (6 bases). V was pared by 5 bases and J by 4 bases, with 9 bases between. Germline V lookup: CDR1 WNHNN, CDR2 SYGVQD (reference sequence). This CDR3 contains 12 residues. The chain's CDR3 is CASSFAGYEQYF. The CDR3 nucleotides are TGCGCCAGCAGTTTCGCGGGGTACGAGCAGTACTTC.

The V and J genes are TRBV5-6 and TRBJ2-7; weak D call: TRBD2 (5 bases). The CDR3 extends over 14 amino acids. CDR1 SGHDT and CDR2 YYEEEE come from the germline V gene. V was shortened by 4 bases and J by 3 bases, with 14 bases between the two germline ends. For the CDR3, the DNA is TGTGCCAGCAGCCGAAGCGGCGGATACTACGAGCAGTACTTC. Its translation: CASSRSGGYYEQYF.

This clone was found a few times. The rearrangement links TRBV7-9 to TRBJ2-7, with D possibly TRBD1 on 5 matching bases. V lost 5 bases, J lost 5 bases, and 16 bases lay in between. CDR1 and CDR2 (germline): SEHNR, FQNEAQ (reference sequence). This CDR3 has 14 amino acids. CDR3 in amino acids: CASSPGQNSDEQYF. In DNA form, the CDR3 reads TGTGCCAGCAGCCCCGGACAAAACAGCGACGAGCAGTACTTC. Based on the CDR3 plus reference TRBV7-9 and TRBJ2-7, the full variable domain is DTGVSQNPRHKITKRGQNVTFRCDPISEHNRLYWYRQTLGQGPEFLTYFQNEAQLEKSRLLSDRFSAERPKGSFSTLEIQRTEQGDSAMYLCASSPGQNSDEQYFGPGTRLTVT.

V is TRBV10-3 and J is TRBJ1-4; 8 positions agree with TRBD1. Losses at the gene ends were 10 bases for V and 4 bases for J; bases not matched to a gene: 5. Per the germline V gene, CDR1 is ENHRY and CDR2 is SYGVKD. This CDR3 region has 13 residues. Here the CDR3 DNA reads TGTGCCACCGGGACAGGAGTTAATGAAAAACTGTTTTTT. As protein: CATGTGVNEKLFF.

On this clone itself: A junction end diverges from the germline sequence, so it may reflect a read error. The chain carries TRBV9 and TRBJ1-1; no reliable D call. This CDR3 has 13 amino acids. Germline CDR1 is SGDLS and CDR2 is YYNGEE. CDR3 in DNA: TGTGCAAGCAGAGAGGGCATACGGACTGAAGCTTTCTTT. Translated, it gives CASREGIRTEAFF.

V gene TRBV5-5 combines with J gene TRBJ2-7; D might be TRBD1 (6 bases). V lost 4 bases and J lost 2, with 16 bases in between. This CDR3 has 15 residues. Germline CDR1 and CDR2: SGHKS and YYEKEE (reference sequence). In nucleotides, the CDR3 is TGTGCCAGCAGCCCGAGGACAGTGGCCGCCTACGAGCAGTACTTC. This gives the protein CASSPRTVAAYEQYF.

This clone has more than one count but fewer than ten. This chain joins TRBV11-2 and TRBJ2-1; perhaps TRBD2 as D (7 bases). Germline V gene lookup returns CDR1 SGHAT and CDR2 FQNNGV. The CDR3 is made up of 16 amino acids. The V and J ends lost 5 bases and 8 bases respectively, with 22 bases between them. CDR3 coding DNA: TGTGCCAGCAGCGCGTCTTCGCGGGGGCCCGTCTATGAGCAGTTCTTC. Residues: CASSASSRGPVYEQFF.

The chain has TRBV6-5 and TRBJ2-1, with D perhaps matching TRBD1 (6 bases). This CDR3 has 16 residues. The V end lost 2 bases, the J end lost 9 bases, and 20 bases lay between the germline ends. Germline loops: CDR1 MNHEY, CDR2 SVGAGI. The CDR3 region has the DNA TGTGCCAGCAGTTACGGCGCAGGTAGCAGGGGAAGTGAGCAGTTCTTC. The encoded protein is CASSYGAGSRGSEQFF.

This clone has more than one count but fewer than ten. DNA of the CDR3: TGTGCCAGCAGTGCCTCCTCGGGAACAGATACGCAGTATTTT. It encodes CASSASSGTDTQYF. The V and J genes are TRBV2 and TRBJ2-3; D is perhaps TRBD2 (5 bases). The CDR3 contains 14 residues. Trimming stripped 4 bases from V and 3 bases from J, with 11 bases between. Germline V gives CDR1 SNHLY, CDR2 FYNNEI.

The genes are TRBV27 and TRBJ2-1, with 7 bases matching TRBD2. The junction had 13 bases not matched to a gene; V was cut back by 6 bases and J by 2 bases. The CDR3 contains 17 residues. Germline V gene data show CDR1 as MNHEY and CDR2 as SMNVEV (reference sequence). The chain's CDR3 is CASSSHGGRNAYNEQFF. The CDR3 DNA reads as TGTGCCAGCAGCTCTCATGGCGGGAGAAACGCCTACAATGAGCAGTTCTTC.

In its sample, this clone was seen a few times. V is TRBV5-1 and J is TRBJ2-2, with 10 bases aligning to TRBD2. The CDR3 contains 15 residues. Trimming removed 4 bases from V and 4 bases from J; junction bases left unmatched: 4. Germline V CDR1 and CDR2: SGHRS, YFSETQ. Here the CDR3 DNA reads TGCGCCAGCAGCCCGAGCGGGAGGGCCACCGGGGAGCTGTTTTTT. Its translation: CASSPSGRATGELFF.

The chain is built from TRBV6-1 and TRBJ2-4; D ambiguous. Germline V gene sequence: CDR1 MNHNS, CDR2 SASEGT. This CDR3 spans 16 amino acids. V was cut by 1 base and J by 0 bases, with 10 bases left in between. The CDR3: CASSEVEALAKNIQYF. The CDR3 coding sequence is TGTGCCAGCAGTGAAGTTGAAGCACTAGCCAAAAACATTCAGTACTTC.

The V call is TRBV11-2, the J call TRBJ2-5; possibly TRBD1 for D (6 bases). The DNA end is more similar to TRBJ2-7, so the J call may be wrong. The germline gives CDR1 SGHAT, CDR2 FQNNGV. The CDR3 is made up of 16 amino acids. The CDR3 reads CASSLEAGAGSYEQYF. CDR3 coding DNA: TGTGCCAGCAGCTTAGAAGCAGGGGCAGGAAGCTACGAGCAGTACTTC.

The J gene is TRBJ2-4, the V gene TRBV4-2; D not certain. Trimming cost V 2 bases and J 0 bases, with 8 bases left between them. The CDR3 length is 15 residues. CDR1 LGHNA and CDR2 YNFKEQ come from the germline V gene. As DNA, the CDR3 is TGTGCCAGCAGCCAAACAGCCGTAGCCAAAAACATTCAGTACTTC. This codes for CASSQTAVAKNIQYF.

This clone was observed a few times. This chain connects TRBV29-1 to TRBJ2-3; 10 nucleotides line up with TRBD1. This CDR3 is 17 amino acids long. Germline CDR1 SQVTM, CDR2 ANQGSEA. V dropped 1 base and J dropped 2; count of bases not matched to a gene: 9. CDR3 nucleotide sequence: TGCAGCGTTGAAGCTTACGAGACAGGGGGCTCCACAGATACGCAGTATTTT. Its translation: CSVEAYETGGSTDTQYF.

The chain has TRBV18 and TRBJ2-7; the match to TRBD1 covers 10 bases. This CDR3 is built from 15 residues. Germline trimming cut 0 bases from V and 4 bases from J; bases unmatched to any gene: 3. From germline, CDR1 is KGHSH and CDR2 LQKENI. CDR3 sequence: CASSPPTGGMYEQYF. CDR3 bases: TGTGCCAGCTCACCACCGACAGGGGGCATGTACGAGCAGTACTTC.

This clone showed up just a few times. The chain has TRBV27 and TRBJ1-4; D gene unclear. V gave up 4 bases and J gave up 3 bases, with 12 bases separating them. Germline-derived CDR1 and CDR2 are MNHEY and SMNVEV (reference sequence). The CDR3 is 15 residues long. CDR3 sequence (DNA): TGTGCCAGCAGTTCTACGACATCATCTAATGAAAAACTGTTTTTT. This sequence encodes CASSSTTSSNEKLFF.

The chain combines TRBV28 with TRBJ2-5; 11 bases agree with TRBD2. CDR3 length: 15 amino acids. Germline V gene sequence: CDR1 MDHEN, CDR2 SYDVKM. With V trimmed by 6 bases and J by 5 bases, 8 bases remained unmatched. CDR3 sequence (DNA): TGTGCCAGCAGACGTCTAGCGGGGGGCCGGGAGACCCAGTACTTC. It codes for CASRRLAGGRETQYF.

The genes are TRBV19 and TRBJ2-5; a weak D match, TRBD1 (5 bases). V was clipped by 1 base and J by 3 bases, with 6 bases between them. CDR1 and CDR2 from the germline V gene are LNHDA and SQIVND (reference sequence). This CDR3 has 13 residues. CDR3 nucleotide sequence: TGTGCCAGTAGTATAGCCAGGGAAGAGACCCAGTACTTC. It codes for CASSIAREETQYF.

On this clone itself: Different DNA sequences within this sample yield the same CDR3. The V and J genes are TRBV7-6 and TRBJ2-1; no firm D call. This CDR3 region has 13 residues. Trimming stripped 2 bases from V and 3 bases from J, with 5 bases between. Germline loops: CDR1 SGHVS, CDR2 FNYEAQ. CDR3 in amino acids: CASSLTGYNEQFF. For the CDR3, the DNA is TGTGCCAGCAGCTTAACGGGCTACAATGAGCAGTTCTTC.

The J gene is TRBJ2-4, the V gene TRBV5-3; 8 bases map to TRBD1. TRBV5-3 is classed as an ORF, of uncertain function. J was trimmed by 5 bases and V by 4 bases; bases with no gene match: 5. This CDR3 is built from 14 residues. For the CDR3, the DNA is TGTGCCAGAAGCGCGGGACAGGAGCAAAACATTCAGTACTTC. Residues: CARSAGQEQNIQYF.

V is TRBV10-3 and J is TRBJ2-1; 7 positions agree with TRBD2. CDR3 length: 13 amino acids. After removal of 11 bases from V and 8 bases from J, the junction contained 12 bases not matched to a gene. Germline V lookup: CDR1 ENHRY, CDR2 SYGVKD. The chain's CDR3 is CALGAGNGDEQFF. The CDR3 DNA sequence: TGTGCCCTCGGAGCGGGAAACGGAGATGAGCAGTTCTTC.